A selection of T cell receptor beta chains follows, all from one sample in a study of blood T cell repertoires in COVID-19. Clones were sequenced by immunoSEQ multiplex PCR, and TCRdb holds only the in-frame ones, with some missing. The top ten clones hold under 2.5% of a sample with over 250,000 clones, under 90% of them seen once. The sequenced material came from peripheral blood. These receptors were taken from a man aged 45-65 years with acute or convalescent COVID-19. CDR3s include the opening cysteine and the closing phenylalanine or tryptophan. Each record gives: J gene, D gene, V gene, clone size, CDR3 DNA, CDR3 protein. The D gene is left open where the match is weak. Clone size, where shown, is once, few, many, or a class for clones that have expanded.

J gene: TRBJ2-5
D gene: -
V gene: TRBV18
clone size: -
CDR3 DNA: TGTGCCAGCTCACCAGGACAGCAAGAGACCCAGTACTTC
CDR3 protein: CASSPGQQETQYF

J gene: TRBJ2-7
D gene: -
V gene: TRBV30
clone size: -
CDR3 DNA: TGTGCCTGGAAAATGGACAGCTCCTACGAGCAGTACTTC
CDR3 protein: CAWKMDSSYEQYF

J gene: TRBJ2-5
D gene: -
V gene: TRBV7-8
clone size: -
CDR3 DNA: TGTGCCAGCAGCTTGACGCAGACTAGTTATGTCGAGACCCAGTACTTC
CDR3 protein: CASSLTQTSYVETQYF

J gene: TRBJ2-7
D gene: -
V gene: TRBV9
clone size: -
CDR3 DNA: TGTGCCAGCAGCGCTCACCCAGGGCGCGAGCAGTACTTC
CDR3 protein: CASSAHPGREQYF

J gene: TRBJ1-2
D gene: TRBD1
V gene: TRBV7-3
clone size: -
CDR3 DNA: TGTGCCAGCAGCTTAACAGGACAGGGGGCCGGCTACACCTTC
CDR3 protein: CASSLTGQGAGYTF

J gene: TRBJ1-6
D gene: -
V gene: TRBV29-1
clone size: -
CDR3 DNA: TGCAGCGTTGCAGGGTCCCTTGGAGATTCACCCCTCCACTTT
CDR3 protein: CSVAGSLGDSPLHF

J gene: TRBJ1-1
D gene: -
V gene: TRBV14
clone size: -
CDR3 DNA: TGTGCCAGCAGCCAAGAGAGGGAATGGTCCCCCACTGAAGCTTTCTTT
CDR3 protein: CASSQEREWSPTEAFF

J gene: TRBJ1-1
D gene: -
V gene: TRBV21-1
clone size: few
CDR3 DNA: TGTGCCAGCAGCAGCGGACCGTACAGGGTGTTGGGCACTGAAGCTTTCTTT
CDR3 protein: CASSSGPYRVLGTEAFF

J gene: TRBJ2-3
D gene: TRBD2
V gene: TRBV5-6
clone size: -
CDR3 DNA: TGTGCCAGCAGCTTGGATACCGGGACTAGCGGGGAGCATACGCAGTATTTT
CDR3 protein: CASSLDTGTSGEHTQYF

J gene: TRBJ2-2
D gene: TRBD1
V gene: TRBV3-1/TRBV3-2
clone size: -
CDR3 DNA: TGTGCCAGCAGCCAAGACAGGGGGCTGGGTACCGGGGAGCTGTTTTTT
CDR3 protein: CASSQDRGLGTGELFF

J gene: TRBJ2-1
D gene: TRBD2
V gene: TRBV18
clone size: -
CDR3 DNA: TGTGCCAGCTCACTCGGGACTAGCGGGGACAAGCAGTTCTTC
CDR3 protein: CASSLGTSGDKQFF

J gene: TRBJ1-3
D gene: -
V gene: TRBV13
clone size: -
CDR3 DNA: TGTGCCAGCAGATCAGTCAGGGCTGGAAACACCATATATTTT
CDR3 protein: CASRSVRAGNTIYF

J gene: TRBJ2-7
D gene: TRBD2
V gene: TRBV5-4
clone size: -
CDR3 DNA: TGTGCCAGCAGCTTGAGCGCAAGCGGGGCATCCTACGAGCAGTACTTC
CDR3 protein: CASSLSASGASYEQYF

J gene: TRBJ2-5
D gene: TRBD1
V gene: TRBV29-1
clone size: -
CDR3 DNA: TGCAGCGTTGCAGGACAGGGGGCAGGTCGGCGGGAGACCCAGTACTTC
CDR3 protein: CSVAGQGAGRRETQYF

J gene: TRBJ2-1
D gene: -
V gene: TRBV9
clone size: -
CDR3 DNA: TGTGCCAGCTCAGGACCGGGGGACTACAATGAGCAGTTCTTC
CDR3 protein: CASSGPGDYNEQFF

J gene: TRBJ1-4
D gene: -
V gene: TRBV5-1
clone size: -
CDR3 DNA: TGCGCCAGCAGCCAGGGGCCAACTAATGAAAAACTGTTTTTT
CDR3 protein: CASSQGPTNEKLFF

J gene: TRBJ2-7
D gene: TRBD2
V gene: TRBV5-1
clone size: -
CDR3 DNA: TGCGCCAGCAGCCCCGGGGGGGACGAGCAGTACTTC
CDR3 protein: CASSPGGDEQYF

J gene: TRBJ2-7
D gene: -
V gene: TRBV19
clone size: -
CDR3 DNA: TGTGCCACCCAAAGCACAGGGAGCTACGAGCAGTACTTC
CDR3 protein: CATQSTGSYEQYF

J gene: TRBJ2-3
D gene: -
V gene: TRBV11-2
clone size: -
CDR3 DNA: TGTGCCAGCAGCGCCACTAGCTCGCAGTATTTT
CDR3 protein: CASSATSSQYF

J gene: TRBJ1-1
D gene: TRBD1
V gene: TRBV9
clone size: -
CDR3 DNA: TGTGCCAGCACCATCGGGGCGGGGACAGGAGCGAACACTGAAGCTTTCTTT
CDR3 protein: CASTIGAGTGANTEAFF

J gene: TRBJ2-1
D gene: -
V gene: TRBV12-3/TRBV12-4
clone size: -
CDR3 DNA: TGTGCCAGCAGATGGACCCAGGGTGGTGAGCAGTTCTTC
CDR3 protein: CASRWTQGGEQFF

J gene: TRBJ2-3
D gene: -
V gene: TRBV10-2
clone size: -
CDR3 DNA: TGCGCCAGCAGTGAGAGGCGGAGCACAGATACGCAGTATTTT
CDR3 protein: CASSERRSTDTQYF

J gene: TRBJ2-7
D gene: TRBD2
V gene: TRBV27
clone size: -
CDR3 DNA: TGTGCCAGCCGGACTAGCGGGGGGCTCGAGCAGTACTTC
CDR3 protein: CASRTSGGLEQYF

J gene: TRBJ2-7
D gene: TRBD2
V gene: TRBV5-1
clone size: -
CDR3 DNA: TGCGCCAGCAGCTTGGTAGCGGGGGGCCCCTACGAGCAGTACTTC
CDR3 protein: CASSLVAGGPYEQYF

J gene: TRBJ1-1
D gene: -
V gene: TRBV7-9
clone size: -
CDR3 DNA: TGTGCCAGCAGCTTGGACTCGGGCGCTGAAGCTTTCTTT
CDR3 protein: CASSLDSGAEAFF

J gene: TRBJ2-3
D gene: TRBD2
V gene: TRBV30
clone size: -
CDR3 DNA: TGTGCCTGGAACCTCGGGGGGGGCACAGATACGCAGTATTTT
CDR3 protein: CAWNLGGGTDTQYF

J gene: TRBJ1-4
D gene: -
V gene: TRBV4-1
clone size: -
CDR3 DNA: TGCGCCAGCAGCCAAGATACAACAACTAATGAAAAACTGTTTTTT
CDR3 protein: CASSQDTTTNEKLFF

J gene: TRBJ1-2
D gene: TRBD1
V gene: TRBV10-3
clone size: -
CDR3 DNA: TGTGCCATCAGGGAGACAGGGGAGGATGGCTACACCTTC
CDR3 protein: CAIRETGEDGYTF

J gene: TRBJ2-1
D gene: -
V gene: TRBV7-9
clone size: -
CDR3 DNA: TGTGCCAGCAGCTTAGGTCAGGCCGGGGAGTTCTTC
CDR3 protein: CASSLGQAGEFF

J gene: TRBJ1-1
D gene: -
V gene: TRBV7-8
clone size: -
CDR3 DNA: TGTGCCAGCAGCTTAAGAGTTGTCGGCACTGAAGCTTTCTTT
CDR3 protein: CASSLRVVGTEAFF